This TCR beta chain was retrieved from a study of T-cell memory formation after mild COVID-19. To note about this clonotype: Its antigen is not identified.

Barcoded TCR alpha and TCR beta cDNA libraries with UMIs came from 5'RACE using constant-segment primers. MiXCR, applied by TCRdb to the 5' RACE reads, yields one record per CDR3 protein. Of about 110,000 distinct CDR3 sequences in the sample, approximately 15% are singletons; the top ten hold 39%. Overall study findings and caveats: Pre-infection memory harbored some responding clones, suggesting cross-reactive memory joined.

The clonotype comes from a young man who had mild COVID-19 (a few samples of this study predate the infection). Cell type and time point are not known. The sequencing input was PBMCs or a T cell subset sorted from them (not recorded which).

In nucleotides, the CDR3 is TGCGCCAGCAGCCAAGATCCAGCGGGGGTCGTAGACAATGAGCAGTTCTTC. Amino acid sequence: CASSQDPAGVVDNEQFF. This chain joins TRBV4-1 and TRBJ2-1; 8 bases are a match to TRBD2. This CDR3 spans 17 amino acids. The V and J ends lost 0 bases and 5 bases, in that order; junction bases with no gene match: 9. CDR1 MGHRA and CDR2 YSYEKL come from the germline V gene.